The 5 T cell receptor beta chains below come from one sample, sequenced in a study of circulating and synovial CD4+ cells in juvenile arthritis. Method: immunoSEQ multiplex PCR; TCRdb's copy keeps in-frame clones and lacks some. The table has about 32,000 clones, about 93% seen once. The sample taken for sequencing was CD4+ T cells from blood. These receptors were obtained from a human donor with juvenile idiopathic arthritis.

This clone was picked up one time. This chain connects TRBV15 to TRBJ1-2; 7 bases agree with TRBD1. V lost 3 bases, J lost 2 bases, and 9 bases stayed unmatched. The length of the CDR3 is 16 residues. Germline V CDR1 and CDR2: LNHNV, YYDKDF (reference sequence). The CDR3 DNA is TGTGCCACCAGCAGTACTGACAGGGTGAGGAACTATGGCTACACCTTC. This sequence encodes CATSSTDRVRNYGYTF. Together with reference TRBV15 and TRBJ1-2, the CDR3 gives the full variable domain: DAMVIQNPRYQVTQFGKPVTLSCSQTLNHNVMYWYQQKSSQAPKLLFHYYDKDFNNEADTPDNFQSRRPNTSFCFLDIRSPGLGDTAMYLCATSSTDRVRNYGYTFGSGTRLTVV.

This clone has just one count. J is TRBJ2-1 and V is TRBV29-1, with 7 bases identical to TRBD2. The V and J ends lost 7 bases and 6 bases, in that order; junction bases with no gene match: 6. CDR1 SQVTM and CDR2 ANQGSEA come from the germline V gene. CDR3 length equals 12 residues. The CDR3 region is CSAGREFNEQFF. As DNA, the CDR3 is TGCAGCGCGGGGCGGGAGTTCAATGAGCAGTTCTTC.

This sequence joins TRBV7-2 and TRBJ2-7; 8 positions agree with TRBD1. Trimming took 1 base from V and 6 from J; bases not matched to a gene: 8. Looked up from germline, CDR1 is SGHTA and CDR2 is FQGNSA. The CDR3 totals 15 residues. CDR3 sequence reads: CASSLVGQAAGEQYF. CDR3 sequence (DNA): TGTGCCAGCAGCTTAGTGGGACAGGCTGCCGGCGAGCAGTACTTC.

The CDR3 reads CASSPWQDSYEQYF. The CDR3 DNA reads TGTGCCAGCAGCCCATGGCAGGACTCCTACGAGCAGTACTTC. The chain carries TRBV9 and TRBJ2-7, with D hard to call. The germline gives CDR1 SGDLS, CDR2 YYNGEE. The CDR3 extends over 14 amino acids. The V end lost 4 bases, the J end lost 0 bases, and 11 bases lay between the germline ends.

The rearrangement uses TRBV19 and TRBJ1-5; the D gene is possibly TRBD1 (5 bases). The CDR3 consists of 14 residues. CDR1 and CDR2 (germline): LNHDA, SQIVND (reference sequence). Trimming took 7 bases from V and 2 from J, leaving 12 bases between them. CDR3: CASTPGRGNQPQHF. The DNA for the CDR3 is TGTGCCAGTACCCCGGGCAGGGGCAATCAGCCCCAGCATTTT.